These 5 T cell receptor beta chains share one sample of origin, sequenced in a study of blood T cell repertoires in COVID-19. Sequenced by immunoSEQ multiplex PCR; TCRdb stores in-frame clones only, minus some. This table holds about 250,000 clones, approximately 90% found once. The sample taken for sequencing was peripheral blood. These receptors came from a woman between 25 and 40 years old with COVID-19, enrolled during active disease.

The V call is TRBV7-2, the J call TRBJ2-7, with 8 bases aligning to TRBD2. The CDR3 runs 15 residues. CDR1 and CDR2 from the germline V gene are SGHTA and FQGNSA. After removal of 5 bases from V and 4 bases from J, the junction contained 10 bases not matched to a gene. CDR3 residues: CASSVTGTSRYEQYF. Here the CDR3 DNA reads TGTGCCAGCAGCGTCACCGGGACTAGTAGATACGAGCAGTACTTC.

CDR3 DNA sequence: TGTGCCACCAGTGAAGGAGGCGGGAGGGCCGTAGATACGCAGTATTTT. The encoded protein is CATSEGGGRAVDTQYF. V usage is TRBV24-1 and J usage is TRBJ2-3, with 9 bases fitting TRBD2. V dropped 4 bases and J dropped 5; count of bases not matched to a gene: 9. CDR1 and CDR2 (germline): KGHDR, SFDVKD. CDR3 length equals 16 residues.

The rearrangement joins TRBV5-1 to TRBJ2-4; D is perhaps TRBD1 (6 bases). Looked up from germline, CDR1 is SGHRS and CDR2 is YFSETQ. This CDR3 is 14 amino acids long. Deletions cut 1 base from V and 8 bases from J, with 13 bases between. The CDR3 here is CASSLSGGEDIQYF. CDR3 bases: TGCGCCAGCAGCTTGTCTGGGGGCGAGGACATTCAGTACTTC.

V gene TRBV9 combines with J gene TRBJ2-1; unclear D gene. Per germline, CDR1 SGDLS and CDR2 YYNGEE. CDR3 length: 12 amino acids. V was shortened by 4 bases and J by 8 bases, with 10 bases between the two germline ends. CDR3 DNA sequence: TGTGCCAGCAGCACCGTTGGAGATGAGCAGTTCTTC. Translated, it gives CASSTVGDEQFF. The full variable domain, with the rest looked up from reference TRBV9 and TRBJ2-1, is DSGVTQTPKHLITATGQRVTLRCSPRSGDLSVYWYQQSLDQGLQFLIQYYNGEERAKGNILERFSAQQFPDLHSELNLSSLELGDSALYFCASSTVGDEQFFGPGTRLTVL.

This chain links TRBV13 with TRBJ2-2, with TRBD1 matching over 8 bases. The CDR3 is 23 amino acids. Per germline, CDR1 PRHDT and CDR2 FYEKMQ (reference sequence). Trimming cost V 4 bases and J 1 base; bases outside gene matches: 26. The CDR3 is CASSSRQGWVEEMGQRNTGELFF. The CDR3 bases are TGTGCCAGCAGCTCCAGACAGGGGTGGGTTGAGGAAATGGGGCAAAGGAACACCGGGGAGCTGTTTTTT.